This entry lists 16 T cell receptor beta chains sequenced from one sample in a study of blood T cell repertoires in COVID-19. Clones were read by immunoSEQ multiplex PCR, and TCRdb kept only the in-frame ones, dropping some. This table has about 62,000 clones, roughly 89% appearing once. The source material was peripheral blood. The source of these receptors is an elderly woman with acute or convalescent COVID-19.

The V call is TRBV28, the J call TRBJ1-5; D might be TRBD1 (5 bases). From germline, CDR1 is MDHEN and CDR2 SYDVKM. Trimming pared 7 bases from V and 6 bases from J, leaving 25 bases between. The CDR3 loop spans 17 amino acids. The CDR3 nucleotides are TGTGCCAGCACCCCCCCCCTGGGCCCCGAAAGGGGTCAGCCCCAGCATTTT. Translation gives CASTPPLGPERGQPQHF.

This clone has just one count. V and J are TRBV7-2 and TRBJ1-2; 11 positions match TRBD1. Per the germline V gene, CDR1 is SGHTA and CDR2 is FQGNSA. V gave up 5 bases and J gave up 7 bases; unmatched junction bases: 12. This CDR3 has 16 residues. The CDR3, as DNA: TGTGCCAGCAGCGATTACGATAGGACAGGGGGCTTTGGCTACACCTTC. Translation: CASSDYDRTGGFGYTF.

The V call is TRBV6-4, the J call TRBJ2-6; D unclear. The CDR3 is 15 residues long. The V end lost 2 bases, the J end lost 2 bases, and 7 bases lay between the germline ends. Germline V gene lookup returns CDR1 MRHNA and CDR2 SNTAGT. CDR3 bases: TGTGCCAGCAGTGACACCAGTACTGGGGCCAACGTCCTGACTTTC. Translating it yields CASSDTSTGANVLTF.

V is TRBV6-2 or TRBV6-3 and J is TRBJ2-1; TRBD2 agrees at 10 bases. V dropped 0 bases and J dropped 7; count of bases not matched to a gene: 18. The CDR3 length is 20 residues. Germline CDR1 and CDR2: MNHEY and SVGEGT. The CDR3 nucleotides read TGTGCCAGCAGTTACTCGTTCGGATCTGGCCTCGGACTAGCGGAGAATGAGCAGTTCTTC. Amino acids: CASSYSFGSGLGLAENEQFF.

The V and J genes are TRBV7-8 and TRBJ2-1; 15 bases map to TRBD2. The CDR3 has 17 amino acids. Trimming at V came to 6 bases and at J to 5 bases, leaving 8 bases not matched to a gene. Germline CDR1 is SGHVS and CDR2 is FQNEAQ. The DNA for the CDR3 is TGTGCCAGCAGACTATTTGGACTAGCGGGGGGGGACAATGAGCAGTTCTTC. Amino acid sequence: CASRLFGLAGGDNEQFF.

The gene calls are TRBV6-6 and TRBJ1-3; the D is unclear. CDR1 MNHNY and CDR2 SVGAGI come from the germline V gene (reference sequence). V was pared by 2 bases and J by 4 bases, with 6 bases between. The CDR3 has 13 residues. This CDR3 reads CASSYTSGNTIYF. In DNA form, the CDR3 reads TGTGCCAGCAGTTACACTTCCGGAAACACCATATATTTT.

The gene calls are TRBV18 and TRBJ1-1; D is undetermined. Trimming shortened V by 0 bases and J by 0 bases, and 8 bases separated the two germline ends. Germline CDR1 and CDR2: KGHSH and LQKENI. This CDR3 spans 15 amino acids. Here the CDR3 reads CASSPPVTVNTEAFF. The CDR3 DNA reads TGTGCCAGCTCACCACCGGTAACGGTGAACACTGAAGCTTTCTTT. The full variable domain, its missing parts supplied by reference TRBV18 and TRBJ1-1, is NAGVMQNPRHLVRRRGQEARLRCSPMKGHSHVYWYRQLPEEGLKFMVYLQKENIIDESGMPKERFSAEFPKEGPSILRIQQVVRGDSAAYFCASSPPVTVNTEAFFGQGTRLTVV.

The gene calls are TRBV10-3 and TRBJ2-3, with a possible D match to TRBD2 (5 bases). Trimming pared 4 bases from V and 6 bases from J, leaving 17 bases between. This CDR3 is built from 15 residues. The germline V gene has CDR1 ENHRY and CDR2 SYGVKD. For the CDR3, the DNA is TGTGCCATCAGTGGTCGGGAAGTCCGTTTGGATACGCAGTATTTT. Translating gives CAISGREVRLDTQYF.

V and J are TRBV12-3 or TRBV12-4 and TRBJ1-2, with D perhaps matching TRBD1 (6 bases). The CDR3 has 13 amino acids. V lost 6 bases and J 4 bases, leaving 12 bases between the germline ends. In DNA, the CDR3 is TGTGCCAGCAGAACAGGGAATGGCTATGGCTACACCTTC. Translation: CASRTGNGYGYTF.

The chain uses TRBV27 and TRBJ2-1, with a weak D call TRBD1 (5 bases). Germline values: CDR1 MNHEY, CDR2 SMNVEV (reference sequence). The CDR3 runs 14 residues. V lost 6 bases and J 3 bases, leaving 12 bases between the germline ends. The CDR3: CASRSLGVYNEQFF. In DNA, the CDR3 is TGTGCCAGCAGATCCCTAGGGGTCTACAATGAGCAGTTCTTC.

The chain joins TRBV5-1 to TRBJ1-1; 7 bases align to TRBD1. There are 15 residues in the CDR3. Trimming removed 4 bases from V and 0 bases from J; junction bases left unmatched: 6. Germline assignment: CDR1 SGHRS and CDR2 YFSETQ. CDR3: CASSTTGSLNTEAFF. The CDR3 DNA reads as TGCGCCAGCAGCACGACAGGGTCGCTGAACACTGAAGCTTTCTTT. The whole variable domain, filled in from reference TRBV5-1 and TRBJ1-1, reads KAGVTQTPRYLIKTRGQQVTLSCSPISGHRSVSWYQQTPGQGLQFLFEYFSETQRNKGNFPGRFSGRQFSNSRSEMNVSTLELGDSALYLCASSTTGSLNTEAFFGQGTRLTVV.

This chain links TRBV7-9 with TRBJ2-3; D might be TRBD2 (5 bases). The V end lost 5 bases, the J end lost 0 bases, and 18 bases lay between the germline ends. This CDR3 region has 17 residues. Germline V CDR1 and CDR2: SEHNR, FQNEAQ (reference sequence). CDR3 residues: CASSLHRTGLSTDTQYF. CDR3 bases: TGTGCCAGCAGCCTACATAGGACTGGCCTTAGCACAGATACGCAGTATTTT.

This chain joins TRBV3-1 (or the pseudogene TRBV3-2) and TRBJ2-2; D may be TRBD1 (5 bases). Trimming removed 8 bases at V and 7 bases at J, with 8 bases between. Looked up from germline, CDR1 is LGHDT and CDR2 is YNNKEL (reference sequence). This CDR3 is 11 amino acids long. CDR3 in DNA: TGTGCCAGCGGGGCCTACGGGGAGCTGTTTTTT. Its protein product is CASGAYGELFF.

On this clone itself: Relative to the germline gene, one junction end is altered; a read error may explain this. V and J are TRBV24-1 and TRBJ1-6, with TRBD1 matching over 9 bases. Germline values: CDR1 KGHDR, CDR2 SFDVKD. The CDR3 runs 17 residues. CDR3 bases: TGTGCCACCAGCGATTTGAGGTTGGGACAGGGTAATTCACCCCTCCACTTT. This gives the protein CATSDLRLGQGNSPLHF.

The chain joins TRBV19 to TRBJ1-2, with a tentative D call TRBD1 (6 bases). Trimming stripped 3 bases from V and 8 bases from J, with 7 bases between. The V gene's germline CDR1 is LNHDA and CDR2 SQIVND (reference sequence). The CDR3 has 11 amino acids. CDR3 sequence reads: CASSMGAGYTF. The CDR3 DNA reads as TGTGCCAGTAGTATGGGGGCCGGCTACACCTTC.

The chain links TRBV4-1 to TRBJ1-2; maybe TRBD1 (5 bases). Germline loops: CDR1 MGHRA, CDR2 YSYEKL. V was pared by 0 bases and J by 4 bases, with 9 bases between. The CDR3 totals 14 residues. The CDR3 coding sequence is TGCGCCAGCAGCCAAGAAGAAGGGGCCTATGGCTACACCTTC. The encoded protein is CASSQEEGAYGYTF.